One and the same sample provided the 14 T cell receptor beta chains below, sequenced in a study of cytomegalovirus exposure and HLA in healthy donors. Primers: 60 Vbeta forward and 13 Jbeta reverse. Here immunoSEQ multiplex PCR was the method, and the copy in TCRdb shows in-frame clones only, minus some. The sample holds fewer than 200,000 clones; 84% are singletons and the top ten take approximately 1.2%. The specimen was PBMCs. These receptors originate from a girl aged 2-10 years in good health and CMV-seropositive.

The chain uses TRBV5-6 and TRBJ1-2, with a possible D match to TRBD1 (5 bases). The V gene's germline CDR1 is SGHDT and CDR2 YYEEEE. The CDR3 spans 13 residues. V was shortened by 1 base and J by 8 bases, with 12 bases between the two germline ends. CDR3 protein: CASSLKQGYGYTF. The CDR3 DNA follows: TGTGCCAGCAGCTTGAAGCAGGGCTACGGCTACACCTTC.

This clone was recorded only once. The rearrangement joins TRBV2 to TRBJ1-6; TRBD1 matches 10 bases. Germline V lookup: CDR1 SNHLY, CDR2 FYNNEI. The CDR3 contains 14 residues. V lost 9 bases, J lost 7 bases, and 6 bases stayed unmatched. The CDR3 spells CARRQGAWNSPLHF. CDR3 nucleotide sequence: TGTGCCAGAAGACAGGGGGCATGGAATTCACCCCTCCACTTT.

V and J are TRBV2 and TRBJ1-6; D gene unclear. Germline V CDR1 and CDR2: SNHLY, FYNNEI. Trimming removed 6 bases from V and 14 bases from J, with 17 bases in between. CDR3 length equals 13 residues. CDR3 loop: CASSPGLGQTLHF. The DNA for the CDR3 is TGTGCCAGCAGCCCAGGACTCGGTCAAACCCTCCACTTT.

V gene TRBV9 combines with J gene TRBJ2-7; TRBD1 agrees at 12 bases. From germline, CDR1 is SGDLS and CDR2 YYNGEE. Germline trimming cut 3 bases from V and 2 bases from J; bases unmatched to any gene: 9. This CDR3 spans 17 amino acids. The CDR3 protein is CASSAGGGTGGTYEQYF. In DNA, the CDR3 is TGTGCCAGCAGCGCGGGGGGTGGGACAGGGGGCACCTACGAGCAGTACTTC.

The V gene is TRBV19, the J gene TRBJ1-1, with D uncertain. Germline CDR1 reads LNHDA; CDR2 reads SQIVND (reference sequence). V lost 2 bases and J lost 4, with 14 bases in between. This CDR3 spans 15 amino acids. DNA for the CDR3: TGTGCCAGTAGTATAACCGATACTTTTATCACTGAAGCTTTCTTT. Protein sequence: CASSITDTFITEAFF.

A note on this clone: In the same sample, other DNA sequences code for this CDR3. This chain connects TRBV28 to TRBJ2-7; 8 bases fit TRBD1. The germline gives CDR1 MDHEN, CDR2 SYDVKM. V trimming: 4 bases; J trimming: 0 bases; junction bases outside the gene matches: 5. The CDR3 runs to 15 residues. CDR3 in amino acids: CASSSSGTGSYEQYF. The CDR3 coding sequence is TGTGCCAGCAGTTCCTCCGGGACAGGCTCCTACGAGCAGTACTTC.

The genes are TRBV10-1 and TRBJ2-2; D is unclear. CDR1 WNHNN and CDR2 SYGVQD come from the germline V gene (reference sequence). The CDR3 has 14 residues. V was trimmed by 0 bases and J by 4 bases, leaving 6 bases between them. The CDR3 DNA sequence: TGCGCCAGCAGTGAGTCCGGTGGCACCGGGGAGCTGTTTTTT. This codes for CASSESGGTGELFF.

Only one count was recorded for this clone. The chain carries TRBV18 and TRBJ1-1; weak D call: TRBD1 (5 bases). V was cut by 3 bases and J by 0 bases, with 14 bases left in between. This CDR3 region has 16 residues. CDR1 is KGHSH, CDR2 LQKENI, per germline. CDR3 bases: TGTGCCAGCTCACCGTTTGGGGCACCCTTGAACACTGAAGCTTTCTTT. Protein: CASSPFGAPLNTEAFF.

This clone was seen just once. The V call is TRBV7-3, the J call TRBJ2-1, with 11 bases lining up with TRBD2. The CDR3 runs 16 residues. With V trimmed by 1 base and J by 6 bases, 5 bases remained unmatched. Per the germline V gene, CDR1 is SGHTA and CDR2 is FQGTGA. The CDR3 spells CASSLSALAGGNEQFF. CDR3 coding DNA: TGTGCCAGCAGCTTAAGTGCCCTAGCGGGGGGCAATGAGCAGTTCTTC.

The V and J genes are TRBV28 and TRBJ2-7, with 14 bases fitting TRBD2. This CDR3 is built from 17 residues. The J segment lost 2 bases and the V segment lost 3 bases, leaving 6 bases of the junction unmatched. Germline V gene data show CDR1 as MDHEN and CDR2 as SYDVKM. The CDR3 spells CASSFGLAGGTTYEQYF. In nucleotides, the CDR3 is TGTGCCAGCAGTTTCGGACTAGCGGGAGGCACAACCTACGAGCAGTACTTC.

V is TRBV10-2 and J is TRBJ1-1; D not certain. Germline CDR1 WSHSY, CDR2 SAAADI. The CDR3 is 15 amino acids. Between the trimmed V and J ends, which lost 3 bases and 7 bases, there was a span of 18 bases. DNA for the CDR3: TGCGCCAGCAGTGATCTGGAGGGTGAAGTGGGTGAAGCTTTCTTT. Its translation: CASSDLEGEVGEAFF.

The rearrangement links TRBV5-5 to TRBJ2-7, with a tentative D call TRBD2 (5 bases). The CDR3 is 15 residues long. Germline-derived CDR1 and CDR2 are SGHKS and YYEKEE (reference sequence). V dropped 0 bases and J dropped 7 bases, with 17 bases sitting between them. The CDR3 bases are TGTGCCAGCAGCTTGGGAAACTACGCTACGGGGGAGCAGTACTTC. This codes for CASSLGNYATGEQYF.

The rearrangement joins TRBV2 to TRBJ1-1; 11 nucleotides line up with TRBD1. From germline, CDR1 is SNHLY and CDR2 FYNNEI. Trimming cost V 7 bases and J 7 bases; bases outside gene matches: 5. The CDR3 runs 13 residues. The CDR3 region has the DNA TGTGCCAGCACCCCAGGGACAGGGGGTGAAGCTTTCTTT. As protein: CASTPGTGGEAFF.

The chain recombines TRBV7-9 with TRBJ2-3; TRBD1 might be the D (5 bases). The germline V gene has CDR1 SEHNR and CDR2 FQNEAQ (reference sequence). CDR3 length: 15 residues. V lost 2 bases and J lost 6, with 15 bases in between. CDR3 sequence reads: CASSLPEQVFDTQYF. CDR3 nucleotide sequence: TGTGCCAGCAGCTTACCCGAACAGGTGTTCGATACGCAGTATTTT.